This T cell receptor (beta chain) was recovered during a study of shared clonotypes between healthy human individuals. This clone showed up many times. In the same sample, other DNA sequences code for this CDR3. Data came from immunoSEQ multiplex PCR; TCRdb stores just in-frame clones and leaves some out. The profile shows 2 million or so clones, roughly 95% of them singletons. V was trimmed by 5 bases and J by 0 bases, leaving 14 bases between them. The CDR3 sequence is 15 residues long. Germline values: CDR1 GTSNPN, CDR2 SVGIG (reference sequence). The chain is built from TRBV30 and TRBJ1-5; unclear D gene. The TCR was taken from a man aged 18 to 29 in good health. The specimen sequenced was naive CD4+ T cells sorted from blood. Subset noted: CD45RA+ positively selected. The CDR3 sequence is CAWQRRDPSNQPQHF. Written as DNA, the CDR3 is TGTGCCTGGCAGAGACGGGATCCTAGCAATCAGCCCCAGCATTTT.